Each of the 26 T cell receptor beta chains below was sequenced from the same sample in a study of shared clonotypes between healthy human individuals. Produced via immunoSEQ multiplex PCR; TCRdb's table is partial and in-frame only. This sample has over 2 million clones, with roughly 92% found just once. Sequences were obtained from naive CD4+ T cells from PBMCs. The subset is: CD45RA+ positively selected. The receptor set was obtained from a man younger than 30 in good health. Some clones in this sample may be carry-over from other donors' samples.

The chain links TRBV5-1 to TRBJ2-3; D uncertain. CDR1 and CDR2 from the germline V gene are SGHRS and YFSETQ. The CDR3 length is 16 residues. The V end was cut by 3 bases, the J end by 4 bases, with 18 bases between. The CDR3 protein is CASSSPPPQPPDTQYF. Here the CDR3 DNA reads TGCGCCAGCAGCTCCCCCCCTCCCCAGCCCCCAGATACGCAGTATTTT.

A single count supports this clone. The rearrangement uses TRBV6-6 and TRBJ1-5; D ambiguous. Trimming left V 8 bases short and J 1 base short, with 9 bases between. The CDR3 consists of 13 residues. Looked up from germline, CDR1 is MNHNY and CDR2 is SVGAGI (reference sequence). The CDR3 region has the DNA TGTGCCAGCGGAACGATCAGCAATCAGCCCCAGCATTTT. This codes for CASGTISNQPQHF.

The rearrangement links TRBV28 to TRBJ2-1, with 7 bases lining up with TRBD2. This CDR3 contains 15 residues. Trimming at V came to 2 bases and at J to 8 bases, leaving 9 bases not matched to a gene. Germline V lookup: CDR1 MDHEN, CDR2 SYDVKM. The CDR3 loop reads CASSLEVAGRYEQFF. The CDR3 region has the DNA TGTGCCAGCAGTTTAGAGGTAGCGGGCAGGTATGAGCAGTTCTTC. Full variable domain (remainder filled in from reference TRBV28 and TRBJ2-1): DVKVTQSSRYLVKRTGEKVFLECVQDMDHENMFWYRQDPGLGLRLIYFSYDVKMKEKGDIPEGYSVSREKKERFSLILESASTNQTSMYLCASSLEVAGRYEQFFGPGTRLTVL.

The chain has TRBV11-2 and TRBJ2-7; D is perhaps TRBD1 or TRBD2 (7 bases each). Looked up from germline, CDR1 is SGHAT and CDR2 is FQNNGV. This CDR3 contains 15 residues. Trimming removed 5 bases from V and 2 bases from J, with 16 bases in between. This CDR3 reads CASSAPGGGTYEQYF. The CDR3 DNA sequence: TGTGCCAGCAGCGCCCCAGGGGGGGGGACCTACGAGCAGTACTTC.

The chain uses TRBV27 and TRBJ2-2; D gene ambiguous. This CDR3 is built from 16 residues. Germline values: CDR1 MNHEY, CDR2 SMNVEV (reference sequence). The ends were cut back, 2 bases at V and 5 bases at J, with 15 bases in the middle. The CDR3 sequence: CASSLGLGRSTGELFF. CDR3 DNA: TGTGCCAGCAGTTTAGGTCTAGGCAGGTCGACCGGGGAGCTGTTTTTT.

CDR3 amino acids: CASSARSSGGSTDTQYF. CDR3 nucleotides: TGTGCCAGCAGCGCCCGATCTAGCGGGGGTAGCACAGATACGCAGTATTTT. The V gene is TRBV9, the J gene TRBJ2-3, with 10 bases lining up with TRBD2. The J segment lost 0 bases and the V segment lost 3 bases, leaving 7 bases of the junction unmatched. In germline, CDR1 is SGDLS, CDR2 YYNGEE. The CDR3 runs to 17 residues.

The chain links TRBV5-1 to TRBJ2-3, with 7 bases lining up with TRBD1. This CDR3 has 15 amino acids. Losses at the gene ends were 4 bases for V and 2 bases for J; bases not matched to a gene: 7. From germline, CDR1 is SGHRS and CDR2 YFSETQ. CDR3 sequence reads: CASSDRVLDTDTQYF. The CDR3 nucleotides are TGCGCCAGCAGCGACAGGGTTTTAGACACAGATACGCAGTATTTT.

The count of this clone is one. The rearrangement uses TRBV7-2 and TRBJ1-4; D is unresolved. V was clipped by 0 bases and J by 8 bases, with 13 bases between them. In germline, CDR1 is SGHTA, CDR2 FQGNSA. This CDR3 contains 15 residues. The CDR3 region has the DNA TGTGCCAGCAGCTTAGCGGGCGGGATGGGCGAAAAACTGTTTTTT. Protein product: CASSLAGGMGEKLFF.

This chain joins TRBV7-8 and TRBJ2-7; TRBD1 agrees at 10 bases. This CDR3 spans 15 amino acids. V gave up 6 bases and J gave up 4 bases; unmatched junction bases: 9. Germline CDR1 SGHVS, CDR2 FQNEAQ. CDR3 sequence: CASSFGTGDRYEQYF. Here the CDR3 DNA reads TGTGCCAGCAGTTTCGGGACAGGGGATCGATACGAGCAGTACTTC. The whole variable domain, filled in from reference TRBV7-8 and TRBJ2-7, reads GAGVSQSPRYKVAKRGQDVALRCDPISGHVSLFWYQQALGQGPEFLTYFQNEAQLDKSGLPSDRFFAERPEGSVSTLKIQRTQQEDSAVYLCASSFGTGDRYEQYFGPGTRLTVT.

On this clone itself: Other DNA sequences within the sample encode an identical CDR3. V and J are TRBV11-2 and TRBJ1-5; no clear D gene. The CDR3 has 15 amino acids. CDR1 and CDR2 from the germline V gene are SGHAT and FQNNGV. Trimming pared 1 base from V and 0 bases from J, leaving 7 bases between. CDR3 sequence (DNA): TGTGCCAGCAGCTTAGGACCAGGTAGCAATCAGCCCCAGCATTTT. Its translation: CASSLGPGSNQPQHF.

The genes are TRBV2 and TRBJ1-2; a weak D match, TRBD1 (6 bases). Germline CDR1 and CDR2: SNHLY and FYNNEI. CDR3 length: 14 amino acids. Trimming took off 5 bases at V and 5 bases at J, with 15 bases between the two ends. CDR3 amino acids: CASSSGASEYGYTF. Written as DNA, the CDR3 is TGTGCCAGCAGTTCGGGGGCGTCAGAATATGGCTACACCTTC.

V is TRBV11-2 and J is TRBJ2-4, with D uncertain. The CDR3 totals 16 residues. Trimming stripped 1 base from V and 8 bases from J, with 18 bases between. CDR1 is SGHAT and CDR2 is FQNNGV in the germline V gene. This CDR3 reads CASSLVRETSGYIQYF. CDR3 bases: TGTGCCAGCAGCTTAGTTCGTGAAACCTCTGGATACATTCAGTACTTC.

V gene TRBV4-1 combines with J gene TRBJ1-5; a possible D gene is TRBD1 (5 bases). Deletions cut 4 bases from V and 7 bases from J, with 17 bases between. There are 15 residues in the CDR3. Germline V gene sequence: CDR1 MGHRA, CDR2 YSYEKL. This CDR3 reads CASSREGSGEQPQHF. In DNA form, the CDR3 reads TGCGCCAGCAGCCGAGAAGGGTCGGGGGAACAGCCCCAGCATTTT.

The rearrangement uses TRBV5-1 and TRBJ2-3; possibly TRBD2 for D (6 bases). Germline lookup yields CDR1 SGHRS and CDR2 YFSETQ. The CDR3 extends over 14 amino acids. Trimming shortened V by 2 bases and J by 6 bases, and 13 bases separated the two germline ends. Here the CDR3 DNA reads TGCGCCAGCAGCTTTACTAGCAGTATGGATACGCAGTATTTT. Its protein product is CASSFTSSMDTQYF.

The chain has TRBV5-6 and TRBJ1-3; D not resolved. The CDR3 runs to 15 residues. Germline CDR1 reads SGHDT; CDR2 reads YYEEEE. V lost 0 bases, J lost 3 bases, and 10 bases lay in between. CDR3 amino acids: CASSLGPGRGNTIYF. The CDR3 nucleotides read TGTGCCAGCAGCTTGGGTCCCGGGCGTGGAAACACCATATATTTT.

CDR3 nucleotides: TGCGCCAGCAGCTACCTGGCAGGGACGAACACCGGGGAGCTGTTTTTT. Its protein is CASSYLAGTNTGELFF. V and J are TRBV5-1 and TRBJ2-2; a weak D match, TRBD1 (5 bases). Germline CDR1 SGHRS, CDR2 YFSETQ. Between the trimmed V and J ends, which lost 3 bases and 0 bases, there was a span of 12 bases. The CDR3 is 16 residues long.

The sample holds one count of this clone. This chain links TRBV5-1 with TRBJ2-1, with 8 bases that match TRBD1. The CDR3 loop spans 14 amino acids. CDR1 is SGHRS, CDR2 YFSETQ, per germline. J was trimmed by 9 bases and V by 7 bases; bases with no gene match: 12. CDR3 nucleotides: TGCGCCAGCGGAAGCCAGGGGGCGGACAGTGAGCAGTTCTTC. Translation gives CASGSQGADSEQFF.

V is TRBV6-5 and J is TRBJ1-1; 8 nucleotides line up with TRBD1. Germline V CDR1 and CDR2: MNHEY, SVGAGI. The length of the CDR3 is 15 residues. With V trimmed by 6 bases and J by 11 bases, 17 bases remained unmatched. The CDR3 is CASRRTGTGPTAAFF. CDR3 DNA: TGTGCCAGCAGGAGAACCGGGACAGGCCCTACGGCGGCTTTCTTT.

The rearrangement joins TRBV6-1 to TRBJ1-5; TRBD1 aligns across 8 bases. The CDR3 runs to 15 residues. The ends lost 5 bases at V and 6 bases at J; junction bases unmatched: 9. Looked up from germline, CDR1 is MNHNS and CDR2 is SASEGT. CDR3 in DNA: TGTGCCAGCAGTCAGGACAGGGATTTGGCTCAGCCCCAGCATTTT. It translates to CASSQDRDLAQPQHF.

The chain carries TRBV7-3 and TRBJ2-1, with D unclear. CDR1 SGHTA and CDR2 FQGTGA come from the germline V gene. Trimming removed 2 bases from V and 4 bases from J, with 9 bases in between. This CDR3 has 14 residues. The CDR3 DNA is TGTGCCAGCAGCTTACTGGATTCTTACAATGAGCAGTTCTTC. Translation gives CASSLLDSYNEQFF. Filled out from reference TRBV7-3 and TRBJ2-1, the complete variable domain reads GAGVSQTPSNKVTEKGKYVELRCDPISGHTALYWYRQSLGQGPEFLIYFQGTGAADDSGLPNDRFFAVRPEGSVSTLKIQRTERGDSAVYLCASSLLDSYNEQFFGPGTRLTVL.

The chain uses TRBV28 and TRBJ2-6, with 10 bases aligning to TRBD1. After removal of 4 bases from V and 2 bases from J, the junction contained 8 bases not matched to a gene. The CDR3 is 18 residues long. The V gene's germline CDR1 is MDHEN and CDR2 SYDVKM. The CDR3 nucleotides are TGTGCCAGCAGTTCCGCCGGGACAGGGGTCCCTGGGGCCAACGTCCTGACTTTC. Translation: CASSSAGTGVPGANVLTF.

V gene TRBV21-1 combines with J gene TRBJ2-7. TRBV21-1 is deemed a pseudogene. The CDR3 loop spans 18 amino acids. The CDR3 loop reads CASSKLWGAETETYEQYF. As DNA, the CDR3 is TGTGCCAGCAGCAAATTGTGGGGGGCAGAAACAGAGACCTACGAGCAGTACTTC.

The rearrangement joins TRBV4-3 to TRBJ1-1; possibly TRBD1 for D (5 bases). This CDR3 has 16 residues. V lost 1 base to trimming and J lost 1 base, with 13 bases between them. CDR1 is LGHNA and CDR2 is YSLEER in the germline V gene. CDR3 DNA sequence: TGCGCCAGCAGCCAAGCGGTTCTGGGGGGGAACACTGAAGCTTTCTTT. It codes for CASSQAVLGGNTEAFF.

This chain connects TRBV6-5 to TRBJ1-1, with D tentatively TRBD1 (6 bases). This CDR3 contains 13 residues. Germline CDR1 is MNHEY and CDR2 is SVGAGI. The V and J ends lost 8 bases and 4 bases respectively, with 14 bases between them. CDR3 residues: CASCQGLGTEAFF. CDR3 sequence (DNA): TGTGCCAGCTGCCAGGGGTTAGGCACTGAAGCTTTCTTT.

Of note for this clone: The same CDR3 arises from other DNA sequences in this sample as well. The V call is TRBV20-1, the J call TRBJ2-1; D gene uncertain. The CDR3 has 10 residues. V lost 6 bases and J lost 3, with 3 bases in between. Germline CDR1 DFQATT, CDR2 SNEGSKA (reference sequence). Here the CDR3 reads CSANYNEQFF. The DNA for the CDR3 is TGCAGTGCCAACTACAATGAGCAGTTCTTC.

The chain has TRBV5-6 and TRBJ1-2, with TRBD1 matching 8 bases. This CDR3 is 14 amino acids long. CDR1 and CDR2 from the germline V gene are SGHDT and YYEEEE. Germline trimming cut 3 bases from V and 6 bases from J; bases unmatched to any gene: 7. The CDR3 nucleotides are TGTGCCAGCAGCTGGGGCCAGGGGGCTAATGGCTACACCTTC. This codes for CASSWGQGANGYTF.